The 21 T cell receptor beta chains below come from one sample, sequenced in a study of cytomegalovirus exposure and HLA in healthy donors. The study ran its PCR with 60 Vbeta and 13 Jbeta primers. TCRdb's table, derived via immunoSEQ multiplex PCR, lists solely in-frame clones and lacks some. This repertoire includes about 200,000 clones. Sequencing used PBMCs. The receptors derive from a man aged 30 to 45 in good health and CMV-seronegative.

V usage is TRBV27 and J usage is TRBJ2-7, with 10 nucleotides matching TRBD1. The germline V gene has CDR1 MNHEY and CDR2 SMNVEV (reference sequence). V lost 5 bases and J lost 4; bases outside the gene matches: 8. The CDR3 is 15 amino acids. The CDR3 region has the DNA TGTGCCAGCAGTCAAGGGACAGGGGCTGGGTACGAGCAGTACTTC. It translates to CASSQGTGAGYEQYF.

The V gene is TRBV7-9, the J gene TRBJ2-7, with D perhaps TRBD2 (7 bases). The CDR3 is made up of 15 amino acids. Germline V gene lookup returns CDR1 SEHNR and CDR2 FQNEAQ (reference sequence). Trimming took 1 base from V and 3 from J, leaving 13 bases between them. The CDR3: CASSLVAGARYEQYF. CDR3 nucleotide sequence: TGTGCCAGCAGCTTAGTGGCGGGGGCCCGCTACGAGCAGTACTTC.

V is TRBV4-1 and J is TRBJ2-7, with D possibly being TRBD2 (6 bases). The CDR3 is 15 amino acids. V was trimmed by 4 bases and J by 3 bases, leaving 16 bases between them. The germline V gene encodes CDR1 MGHRA and CDR2 YSYEKL. The CDR3 nucleotides are TGCGCCAGCAGCCCCCAGGGCGGGACCAACTACGAGCAGTACTTC. It is translated as CASSPQGGTNYEQYF.

V usage is TRBV28 and J usage is TRBJ2-5, with 7 bases identical to TRBD2. V lost 8 bases to trimming and J lost 4 bases; unmatched junction nucleotides: 10. Per germline, CDR1 MDHEN and CDR2 SYDVKM. The CDR3 spans 14 residues. The CDR3 sequence: CASGQLAIRETQYF. CDR3 in DNA: TGTGCCAGCGGACAACTAGCGATAAGAGAGACCCAGTACTTC. The full variable domain, rest sourced from reference TRBV28 and TRBJ2-5, is DVKVTQSSRYLVKRTGEKVFLECVQDMDHENMFWYRQDPGLGLRLIYFSYDVKMKEKGDIPEGYSVSREKKERFSLILESASTNQTSMYLCASGQLAIRETQYFGPGTRLLVL.

The chain couples TRBV19 to TRBJ1-1; TRBD1 aligns across 7 bases. Germline CDR1 is LNHDA and CDR2 is SQIVND (reference sequence). V gave up 0 bases and J gave up 3 bases; unmatched junction bases: 7. The CDR3 has 16 residues. CDR3 sequence reads: CASSIDQRGQDTEAFF. The DNA for the CDR3 is TGTGCCAGTAGTATAGATCAGAGGGGGCAAGACACTGAAGCTTTCTTT.

V and J are TRBV27 and TRBJ1-5; D is perhaps TRBD1 (5 bases). V was pared by 8 bases and J by 1 base, with 12 bases between. The length of the CDR3 is 14 residues. The germline V gene encodes CDR1 MNHEY and CDR2 SMNVEV (reference sequence). In nucleotides, the CDR3 is TGTGCCAGCTCTCAGGGCCGGAGCAATCAGCCCCAGCATTTT. This codes for CASSQGRSNQPQHF.

This sequence joins TRBV19 and TRBJ2-7; D is possibly TRBD1 (6 bases). The germline V gene encodes CDR1 LNHDA and CDR2 SQIVND (reference sequence). Trimming took off 3 bases at V and 2 bases at J, with 17 bases between the two ends. The CDR3 has 16 amino acids. CDR3 in DNA: TGTGCCAGTAGTATCGCTCTGACAGGCCCAACCTACGAGCAGTACTTC. Residues: CASSIALTGPTYEQYF. Variable domain in full (rest from reference TRBV19 and TRBJ2-7): DGGITQSPKYLFRKEGQNVTLSCEQNLNHDAMYWYRQDPGQGLRLIYYSQIVNDFQKGDIAEGYSVSREKKESFPLTVTSAQKNPTAFYLCASSIALTGPTYEQYFGPGTRLTVT.

J is TRBJ2-7 and V is TRBV19; unclear D gene. Germline CDR1 and CDR2: LNHDA and SQIVND (reference sequence). Trimming took off 0 bases at V and 6 bases at J, with 9 bases between the two ends. The CDR3 is made up of 13 amino acids. The CDR3 here is CASSIDPRLEQYF. The CDR3 DNA is TGTGCCAGTAGTATAGATCCCAGGCTCGAGCAGTACTTC.

The V and J genes are TRBV29-1 and TRBJ2-3; weak D call: TRBD2 (6 bases). CDR1 and CDR2 (germline): SQVTM, ANQGSEA. The CDR3 contains 11 residues. V lost 3 bases and J 14 bases, leaving 15 bases between the germline ends. The CDR3 sequence: CSVEGDSSPYF. CDR3 coding DNA: TGCAGCGTTGAGGGGGACTCGAGTCCGTATTTT.

The chain joins TRBV7-9 to TRBJ1-2; TRBD1 aligns across 9 bases. The CDR3 contains 13 residues. V trimming: 5 bases; J trimming: 8 bases; junction bases outside the gene matches: 6. Germline V lookup: CDR1 SEHNR, CDR2 FQNEAQ (reference sequence). CDR3 protein: CASSNTDRGGYTF. CDR3 nucleotides: TGTGCCAGCAGCAACACGGACAGGGGAGGCTACACCTTC.

This chain joins TRBV10-3 and TRBJ2-1; a weak D match, TRBD1 (7 bases). Germline V gives CDR1 ENHRY, CDR2 SYGVKD. V lost 0 bases, J lost 7 bases, and 13 bases lay in between. CDR3 length: 15 amino acids. CDR3 amino acids: CAISESKGAGNEQFF. CDR3 in DNA: TGTGCCATCAGTGAGTCCAAGGGGGCGGGAAATGAGCAGTTCTTC.

The rearrangement joins TRBV7-2 to TRBJ2-2; D is unresolved. This CDR3 contains 15 residues. Germline V CDR1 and CDR2: SGHTA, FQGNSA. Trimming stripped 5 bases from V and 1 base from J, with 11 bases between. CDR3 in amino acids: CASSTQVKNTGELFF. Here the CDR3 DNA reads TGTGCCAGCAGCACCCAGGTCAAGAACACCGGGGAGCTGTTTTTT.

This sequence joins TRBV28 and TRBJ2-7; 10 bases map to TRBD1. V was clipped by 7 bases and J by 6 bases; unmatched bases: 9. CDR1 and CDR2 (germline): MDHEN, SYDVKM. The CDR3 extends over 14 amino acids. The CDR3 DNA reads as TGTGCCAGCATCGGGACAGGGGATTATAGCGAGCAGTACTTC. Its protein product is CASIGTGDYSEQYF.

The gene calls are TRBV30 and TRBJ2-5, with unresolved D. The CDR3 is 11 residues long. CDR1 GTSNPN and CDR2 SVGIG come from the germline V gene (reference sequence). V lost 5 bases and J 1 base, leaving 5 bases between the germline ends. The CDR3 coding sequence is TGTGCCTGGTCGGTCCAAGAGACCCAGTACTTC. Translation gives CAWSVQETQYF.

The chain employs TRBV7-2 and TRBJ1-2; D remains ambiguous. This CDR3 spans 13 amino acids. Germline V lookup: CDR1 SGHTA, CDR2 FQGNSA. V lost 5 bases and J lost 8, with 15 bases in between. CDR3 residues: CASSPRRRSGYTF. The CDR3 region has the DNA TGTGCCAGCAGCCCCCGACGGAGGTCAGGCTACACCTTC.

This chain connects TRBV6-5 to TRBJ2-6; D might be TRBD2 (6 bases). The V end was cut by 2 bases, the J end by 2 bases, with 10 bases between. Per germline, CDR1 MNHEY and CDR2 SVGAGI. The CDR3 is 16 residues long. The DNA for the CDR3 is TGTGCCAGCAGTTACAATGGCGGGGCTGGGGCCAACGTCCTGACTTTC. It translates to CASSYNGGAGANVLTF.

The chain joins TRBV20-1 to TRBJ2-1; 8 positions agree with TRBD2. Per the germline V gene, CDR1 is DFQATT and CDR2 is SNEGSKA (reference sequence). The V gene end was trimmed by 6 bases and the J gene end by 10 bases; junction bases not matched to a gene: 5. CDR3 length: 11 amino acids. CDR3 protein: CSATGTREQFF. For the CDR3, the DNA is TGCAGTGCAACAGGGACTAGAGAGCAGTTCTTC.

V gene TRBV27 combines with J gene TRBJ2-7; TRBD2 matches 9 bases. The CDR3 consists of 13 residues. Germline CDR1 is MNHEY and CDR2 is SMNVEV (reference sequence). Trimming took 6 bases from V and 6 from J; bases not matched to a gene: 6. The CDR3 DNA reads TGTGCCAGCAGCTGGGGGACTAGCCTCGAGCAGTACTTC. This encodes CASSWGTSLEQYF.

The chain carries TRBV28 and TRBJ2-7, with D possibly matching TRBD1 (6 bases). The CDR3 sequence is 14 residues long. The germline CDR1 and CDR2 sequences are MDHEN and SYDVKM. Trimming removed 3 bases from V and 2 bases from J, with 11 bases in between. The CDR3 nucleotides are TGTGCCAGCAGTTTGTGGGCAGGGGCCTACGAGCAGTACTTC. This gives the protein CASSLWAGAYEQYF.

The chain recombines TRBV10-3 with TRBJ1-3; D perhaps matches TRBD1 (5 bases). V gave up 6 bases and J gave up 1 base, with 10 bases separating them. The length of the CDR3 is 14 residues. Germline-derived CDR1 and CDR2 are ENHRY and SYGVKD. DNA of the CDR3: TGTGCCATCAGCTTACAGGATTCTGGAAACACCATATATTTT. It encodes CAISLQDSGNTIYF.

This chain joins TRBV2 and TRBJ1-4; D uncertain. CDR3 length equals 14 residues. Per germline, CDR1 SNHLY and CDR2 FYNNEI. Trimming stripped 3 bases from V and 3 bases from J, with 8 bases between. CDR3 sequence: CASSDGVSNEKLFF. The CDR3 nucleotides are TGTGCCAGCAGTGACGGAGTTTCTAATGAAAAACTGTTTTTT.